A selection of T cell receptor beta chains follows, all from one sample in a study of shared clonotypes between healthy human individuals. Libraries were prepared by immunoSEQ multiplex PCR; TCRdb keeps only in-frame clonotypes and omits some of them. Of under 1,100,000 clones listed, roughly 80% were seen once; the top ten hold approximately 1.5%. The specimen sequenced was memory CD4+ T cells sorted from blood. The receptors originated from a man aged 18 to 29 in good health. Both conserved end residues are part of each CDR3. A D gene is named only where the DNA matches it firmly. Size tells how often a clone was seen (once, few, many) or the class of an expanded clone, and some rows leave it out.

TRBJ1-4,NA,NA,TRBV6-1,CASSATDGPWGKLFF,TGTGCCAGCAGTGCGACAGATGGACCATGGGGAAAACTGTTTTTT
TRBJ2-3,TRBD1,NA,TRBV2,CASKEGQGFPDTQYF,TGTGCCAGCAAGGAGGGACAGGGCTTCCCAGATACGCAGTATTTT
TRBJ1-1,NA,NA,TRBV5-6,CASSLVHRVNTEAFF,TGTGCCAGCAGCCTCGTTCACAGGGTGAACACTGAAGCTTTCTTT
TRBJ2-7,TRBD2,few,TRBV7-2,CASSSNPSGKVYEQYF,TGTGCCAGCAGCTCAAACCCCAGCGGGAAGGTATACGAGCAGTACTTC
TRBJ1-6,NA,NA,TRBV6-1,CASSDPRGLGYSPLHF,TGTGCCAGCAGTGACCCGCGGGGCCTTGGGTATTCACCCCTCCACTTT
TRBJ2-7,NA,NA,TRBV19,CASSMGPFSYEQYF,TGTGCCAGTAGTATGGGACCATTCTCCTACGAGCAGTACTTC
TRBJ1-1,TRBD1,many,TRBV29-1,CSATGVQTEAFF,TGCAGCGCAACAGGGGTACAAACTGAAGCTTTCTTT
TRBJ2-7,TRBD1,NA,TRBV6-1,CASREPGQGGYEQYF,TGTGCCAGCAGGGAACCGGGACAGGGCGGGTACGAGCAGTACTTC
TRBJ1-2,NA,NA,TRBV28,CASSDTYGYTF,TGTGCCAGCAGTGACACCTATGGCTACACCTTC
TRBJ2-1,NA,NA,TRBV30,CAWSAPSTSWTANNEQFF,TGTGCCTGGAGTGCACCCAGTACGTCCTGGACAGCGAACAATGAGCAGTTCTTC